These T cell receptor beta chains were read from a single sample in a study of blood T cell repertoires in COVID-19. Measured with immunoSEQ multiplex PCR; TCRdb has only the in-frame clones, and not every one. In the table there are 250,000 to 300,000 clones, approximately 89% of which are singletons. Sequenced input: peripheral blood. The source is a woman in her thirties with COVID-19, enrolled during active disease. Both conserved end residues are part of each CDR3. D genes are given only for firm matches. A row's size may be missing; if present it is once, few, many or a size class.

d_call clone_size j_call v_call cdr3_nt cdr3_aa
. . TRBJ1-6 TRBV7-8 TGTGCCAGCAGCTCGCAGGGGCGGGATTCACCCCTCCACTTT CASSSQGRDSPLHF
TRBD2 . TRBJ2-1 TRBV7-2 TGTGCCACCAAATTCACGGGGCTAGCGGTTGAGCAGTTCTTC CATKFTGLAVEQFF
. . TRBJ1-2 TRBV6-6 TGTGCCAGCAGTTACTCGACAGACTATGGCTACACCTTC CASSYSTDYGYTF
. . TRBJ1-6 TRBV7-9 TGTGCCAGCAGCTTAAAGGGGCCGACCTATAATTCACCCCTCCACTTT CASSLKGPTYNSPLHF
TRBD1 . TRBJ1-2 TRBV7-9 TGTGCCAGCAGCGGAGGACAGGAACCGTGGGGCTACACCTTC CASSGGQEPWGYTF
. . TRBJ1-2 TRBV2 TGTGCCAGCATACAGGCGGACCATGGCTACACCTTC CASIQADHGYTF
. . TRBJ1-1 TRBV25-1 TGTGCCAGCAGCGCTGACAGATTAAACACTGAAGCTTTCTTT CASSADRLNTEAFF
. . TRBJ1-4 TRBV11-2 TGTGCCAGCAGCTCCCAAGGAATGGGGGGAGAAAAACTGTTTTTT CASSSQGMGGEKLFF
TRBD1 . TRBJ1-2 TRBV5-6 TGTGCCAGCAGCTACGGCCCGGGACAGGGGGCTGACTATGGCTACACCTTC CASSYGPGQGADYGYTF
. . TRBJ1-1 TRBV28 TGTGCCAGCAGCTCGACAGGACTGAACACTGAAGCTTTCTTT CASSSTGLNTEAFF
. . TRBJ2-2 TRBV5-1 TGCGCCAGCAGCTTGGAGTCAGCGAACACCGGGGAGCTGTTTTTT CASSLESANTGELFF
. . TRBJ2-7 TRBV11-2 TGTGCCAGCAGCCCCCCGCGGGGCTCCAACGAGCAGTACTTC CASSPPRGSNEQYF
TRBD2 . TRBJ2-4 TRBV24-1 TGTGCCACCAGTGATCCGGGACTAGAAAACATTCAGTACTTC CATSDPGLENIQYF
TRBD1 . TRBJ1-2 TRBV28 TGTGCCAGCAGTACATCCGGGACAGGGGCGGACTATGGCTACACCTTC CASSTSGTGADYGYTF
. . TRBJ1-3 TRBV15 TGTGCCACCAGCGCGGGAAACTCTGGAAACACCATATATTTT CATSAGNSGNTIYF
. . TRBJ1-1 TRBV11-2 TGTGCCAGCAGCTTGGAGAGGAGGAGGGGTGAAGCTTTCTTT CASSLERRRGEAFF
. . TRBJ2-7 TRBV3-1/TRBV3-2 TGTGCCAGCAGCCCCGGTAACACGGGAGCGTGGGAGCAGTACTTC CASSPGNTGAWEQYF
. . TRBJ2-1 TRBV18 TGTGCCAGCTCGCTCGGGATCGGCGGAAATGAGCAGTTCTTC CASSLGIGGNEQFF
TRBD1 once TRBJ1-4 TRBV14 TGTGCCAGCAGCGACTTATCCGGGACAGGGGATAAAAAACTGTTTTTT CASSDLSGTGDKKLFF
. few TRBJ2-7 TRBV6-1 TGTGCCAGCAGTGAAGCGCAGGGAGGGGGGTACGAGCAGTACTTC CASSEAQGGGYEQYF
. . TRBJ2-7 TRBV11-2 TGTGCCAGCAGCTTAGGGTTCGGGAGTTCATACGAGCAGTACTTC CASSLGFGSSYEQYF
TRBD1 . TRBJ1-4 TRBV9 TGTGCCAGCAGCGGAGGGTTGGTAGGGACAGAGGCTGAAAAACTGTTTTTT CASSGGLVGTEAEKLFF
TRBD1 once TRBJ1-1 TRBV28 TGTGCCAGCAGTTTATATCATATACGGGACAGGGGGAAGAACACTGAAGCTTTCTTT CASSLYHIRDRGKNTEAFF
. . TRBJ2-2 TRBV28 TGTGCCAGCAGTTTGGGGCTGGTGGGCGCGAACACCGGGGAGCTGTTTTTT CASSLGLVGANTGELFF
TRBD1 . TRBJ1-6 TRBV15 TGTGCCACCAGTATCGGGACAGCCGTAGGCTCCTATAATTCACCCCTCCACTTT CATSIGTAVGSYNSPLHF
TRBD2 . TRBJ2-1 TRBV5-1 TGCGCCAGCAGCTCGGTAGCGGGCCTCTACAATGAGCAGTTCTTC CASSSVAGLYNEQFF
TRBD2 . TRBJ2-3 TRBV5-1 TGCGCCAGCAGCTTCGGACTAGCGAGCACAGATACGCAGTATTTT CASSFGLASTDTQYF
TRBD2 . TRBJ2-1 TRBV6-4 TGTGCCAGCAGTTTAGCGGGAGGGGTCAATGAGCAGTTCTTC CASSLAGGVNEQFF
. . TRBJ1-1 TRBV5-4 TGTGCCAGCAGCCCGTTTACAGGGAAGAGTGAAGCTTTCTTT CASSPFTGKSEAFF
. once TRBJ1-2 TRBV12-5 TGTGCTAGTGGTTTGGAGGTTGGCTTCCGGGAAGTCGCTAACTATGGCTACACCTTC CASGLEVGFREVANYGYTF
TRBD1 . TRBJ1-1 TRBV30 TGTGCCTGGAGTTACCCCTGGACAGGGGGCACTGAAGCTTTCTTT CAWSYPWTGGTEAFF
TRBD1 . TRBJ2-7 TRBV4-2 TGTGCCAGCAGCCAACACCGGGACAGGCGTTCGGGCGAGCAGTACTTC CASSQHRDRRSGEQYF
TRBD1 . TRBJ1-3 TRBV7-9 TGTGCCAGCAGCTTAGAGGGGGCCTTCTCTGGAAACACCATATATTTT CASSLEGAFSGNTIYF
TRBD2 once TRBJ2-1 TRBV7-9 TGTGCCAGCAGCTTACCGAGGACTAGCGGGAGGGCCAAGTTAGTTGAGCAGTTCTTC CASSLPRTSGRAKLVEQFF
. few TRBJ2-7 TRBV4-1 TGCGCCAGCAGCCACAGGGCAGGGGATTACGAGCAGTACTTC CASSHRAGDYEQYF
. . TRBJ2-1 TRBV10-3 TGTGCCATCAGAATAGGGGTCAGCTCCTACAATGAGCAGTTCTTC CAIRIGVSSYNEQFF
. . TRBJ2-5 TRBV27 TGTGCCAGCATTGCGAGGGTATCGGAAACTCAAGAGACCCAGTACTTC CASIARVSETQETQYF
TRBD1 . TRBJ1-1 TRBV9 TGTGCCAGCAGCGGACAGGGGGGCGGTGGCACTGAAGCTTTCTTT CASSGQGGGGTEAFF
. . TRBJ1-1 TRBV12-3/TRBV12-4 TGTGCCAGCAGCCGCACTAGGGCTGAAGCTTTCTTT CASSRTRAEAFF
TRBD2 . TRBJ2-2 TRBV7-7 TGTGCCAGCAGCGCCGGGACTACGCTCACCGGGGAGCTGTTTTTT CASSAGTTLTGELFF
TRBD2 . TRBJ2-1 TRBV11-2 TGTGCCAGCAGATTTAGACTAGCGGGAGTATATGAGCAGTTCTTC CASRFRLAGVYEQFF
. . TRBJ2-7 TRBV5-6 TGTGCCAGCAGCTCGGGACAAGAACCCTACGAGCAGTACTTC CASSSGQEPYEQYF
TRBD2 . TRBJ2-1 TRBV11-3 TGTGCCAGCAGCTTACTAGCGGGAGGGTCAGCCTACAATGAGCAGTTCTTC CASSLLAGGSAYNEQFF
. . TRBJ2-3 TRBV14 TGTGCCAGCAGCCAAGATCTACGAGATACGCAGTATTTT CASSQDLRDTQYF
TRBD2 . TRBJ2-7 TRBV29-1 TGCAGCGTTGTACCTAGCGGGATATTCTCCGAGCAGTACTTC CSVVPSGIFSEQYF
. . TRBJ2-1 TRBV28 TGTGCCAGCAATACCCCCGGGACACTGAGAGAGCAGTTCTTC CASNTPGTLREQFF
. . TRBJ2-1 TRBV7-9 TGTGCCAGCAGCCTGCTAAGCGGGCAGAGCTCCTACAATGAGCAGTTCTTC CASSLLSGQSSYNEQFF
TRBD2 . TRBJ2-7 TRBV6-5 TGTGCCAGCAGTTCGGGACTAGCGGGAGCCCTCGAGCAGTACTTC CASSSGLAGALEQYF
. . TRBJ2-1 TRBV3-1/TRBV3-2 TGTGCCAGCAGCCGACTCCCACGACTAGTTCCCGGCAATGAGCAGTTCTTC CASSRLPRLVPGNEQFF
TRBD1 . TRBJ1-3 TRBV25-1 TGTGCCAGCAGTCCAACAGGGGGCAAGAACACCATATATTTT CASSPTGGKNTIYF
TRBD1 once TRBJ1-4 TRBV9 TGTGCCAGCAGTGACCGGACAGGAGGGAATGAAAAACTGTTTTTT CASSDRTGGNEKLFF